The TCR beta chain described here comes from a study of CD8+CD57+ T cells in acquired aplastic anemia. Patients selected for sequencing had displayed CD8+CD57+ cell expansion by flow cytometry. Germline CDR1 SQVTM, CDR2 ANQGSEA. V was clipped by 0 bases and J by 7 bases, with 6 bases between them. The CDR3 is 11 amino acids. Genomic DNA served as template for TCR beta VDJ and CDR3 profiling. TCRdb re-called the reads with MiXCR, one entry per CDR3 protein. The top ten clones hold 35% to 60% of a sample with some 170,000 distinct CDR3 sequences, 60% to 80% of them seen once. Material: sorted CD4+, CD8+, or CD8+CD57+ T cells (not recorded which) from PBMCs. The chain uses TRBV29-1 and TRBJ1-1; D is unresolved. This sequence was found in a human donor with aplastic anemia. CDR3 DNA sequence: TGCAGCGTTGAAGACCCAGGTGAAGCTTTCTTT. Protein product: CSVEDPGEAFF.